The source of this T cell receptor (beta chain) is a study of cytomegalovirus exposure and HLA in healthy donors. Notes on the study in general: Cytomegalovirus-associated TCR beta chains were listed, numbering around 150. Later genetic work tied a missense DCLRE1C variant to beta-chain V and J trimming.

For this clone: The antigen is unknown.

The germline V and J ends were trimmed by 7 bases and 2 bases, with 10 bases remaining between them. CDR3 length: 13 amino acids. Germline CDR1 reads MDHEN; CDR2 reads SYDVKM. Vbeta (60) and Jbeta (13) primers were used in the PCR. Clones were read by immunoSEQ multiplex PCR, and TCRdb kept only the in-frame ones, dropping some. The sample data list some 130,000 clones. V and J are TRBV28 and TRBJ2-3; no clear D gene. The sequencing sample was made of PBMCs. The TCR sequence derives from a woman between 40 and 50 years old in good health and CMV-seropositive. This chain's CDR3 is CASNFLATDTQYF. The DNA for the CDR3 is TGTGCCAGCAATTTTCTGGCCACAGATACGCAGTATTTT.